Listed below are T cell receptor beta chains from one sample, sequenced in a study of blood T cell repertoires in COVID-19. Clones were sequenced by immunoSEQ multiplex PCR, and TCRdb holds only the in-frame ones, with some missing. This sample has around 50,000 clones, with about 90% found just once. Input material: peripheral blood. The receptors were sampled from a man in his 70s with active COVID-19. The CDR3 runs from the conserved cysteine through the conserved F or W. The order of the fields is J gene, D gene, clone size, V gene, CDR3 protein, CDR3 DNA. A D gene is named only where the DNA matches it firmly. Expanded clones get a size class; other rows say once, few or many, or leave the size out.

J: TRBJ1-1
D: TRBD1
size: .
V: TRBV2
CDR3: CASKMRQGTEAFF
DNA: TGTGCCAGCAAGATGAGACAGGGAACTGAAGCTTTCTTT

J: TRBJ2-1
D: TRBD2
size: .
V: TRBV27
CDR3: CASSLGLAGGNEQFF
DNA: TGTGCCAGCAGTTTAGGACTAGCGGGGGGCAATGAGCAGTTCTTC

J: TRBJ1-3
D: TRBD1
size: .
V: TRBV4-3
CDR3: CASSQDVPTGGGNTIYF
DNA: TGCGCCAGCAGCCAAGATGTTCCGACAGGGGGGGGAAACACCATATATTTT

J: TRBJ2-2
D: TRBD2
size: .
V: TRBV5-1
CDR3: CASSLETSGVPPGELFF
DNA: TGCGCCAGCAGCTTGGAGACTAGCGGGGTCCCTCCTGGGGAGCTGTTTTTT

J: TRBJ1-2
D: .
size: .
V: TRBV7-9
CDR3: CASSLIANYGYTF
DNA: TGTGCCAGCAGCCTAATAGCTAACTATGGCTACACCTTC

J: TRBJ1-6
D: .
size: .
V: TRBV3-1/TRBV3-2
CDR3: CASSPPVNSSPLHF
DNA: TGTGCCAGCAGCCCCCCCGTTAATAGTTCACCCCTCCACTTT

J: TRBJ1-5
D: TRBD1
size: .
V: TRBV9
CDR3: CASSDRTGQPQHF
DNA: TGTGCCAGCAGCGATAGGACAGGACAACCCCAGCATTTT

J: TRBJ1-5
D: TRBD1
size: .
V: TRBV5-5
CDR3: CASSLRLTGGAYSNQPQHF
DNA: TGTGCCAGCAGCCTACGCCTGACAGGGGGCGCTTATAGCAATCAGCCCCAGCATTTT

J: TRBJ2-2
D: .
size: .
V: TRBV6-2/TRBV6-3
CDR3: CASSFRGGSAGELFF
DNA: TGTGCCAGCAGCTTCAGGGGCGGTTCTGCCGGGGAGCTGTTTTTT

J: TRBJ1-4
D: .
size: .
V: TRBV15
CDR3: CATAWGATNEKLFF
DNA: TGTGCCACCGCTTGGGGGGCAACTAATGAAAAACTGTTTTTT

J: TRBJ2-3
D: TRBD2
size: .
V: TRBV15
CDR3: CATSMRSGGATDTQYF
DNA: TGTGCCACCAGCATGCGAAGCGGGGGGGCAACAGATACGCAGTATTTT

J: TRBJ1-6
D: .
size: .
V: TRBV7-9
CDR3: CASSGDALGGSPLHF
DNA: TGTGCCAGCAGCGGAGACGCCTTAGGAGGGTCACCCCTCCACTTT

J: TRBJ2-3
D: TRBD2
size: once
V: TRBV9
CDR3: CASSEGTSGGVRTDTQYF
DNA: TGTGCCAGCAGCGAGGGGACTAGCGGGGGGGTTCGCACAGATACGCAGTATTTT

J: TRBJ2-7
D: .
size: .
V: TRBV3-1/TRBV3-2
CDR3: CASSQGGAAYEQYF
DNA: TGTGCCAGCAGCCAGGGCGGGGCCGCCTACGAGCAGTACTTC

J: TRBJ2-5
D: .
size: .
V: TRBV7-2
CDR3: CASRAGETQYF
DNA: TGTGCCAGCCGGGCGGGGGAGACCCAGTACTTC

J: TRBJ1-5
D: .
size: .
V: TRBV19
CDR3: CASTILGANQPQHF
DNA: TGTGCCAGTACCATCCTCGGAGCAAATCAGCCCCAGCATTTT

J: TRBJ1-3
D: TRBD1
size: .
V: TRBV29-1
CDR3: CSVLQGGNTIYF
DNA: TGCAGCGTTCTACAGGGGGGAAACACCATATATTTT

J: TRBJ1-3
D: .
size: once
V: TRBV7-2
CDR3: CASSFFPRQAGNTIYF
DNA: TGTGCCAGCAGCTTCTTTCCCCGGCAGGCTGGAAACACCATATATTTT

J: TRBJ1-5
D: TRBD1
size: .
V: TRBV5-1
CDR3: CASSLGQGTQPQHF
DNA: TGCGCCAGCAGCTTGGGACAGGGAACTCAGCCCCAGCATTTT

J: TRBJ1-1
D: TRBD1
size: .
V: TRBV5-6
CDR3: CASSFGLGGTGGWGTEAFF
DNA: TGTGCCAGCTCCTTTGGACTGGGGGGGACAGGGGGCTGGGGCACTGAAGCTTTCTTT

J: TRBJ2-5
D: TRBD2
size: .
V: TRBV24-1
CDR3: CATSRVQLAGPGETQYF
DNA: TGTGCCACCAGTAGGGTACAACTAGCGGGGCCGGGAGAGACCCAGTACTTC

J: TRBJ1-5
D: TRBD1
size: few
V: TRBV6-1
CDR3: CASSGVGQGGMRSNQPQHF
DNA: TGTGCCAGCAGTGGGGTGGGACAGGGAGGTATGAGGAGCAATCAGCCCCAGCATTTT

J: TRBJ2-3
D: .
size: .
V: TRBV7-9
CDR3: CASSSGWLPDADTQYF
DNA: TGTGCCAGCAGCTCGGGTTGGCTCCCCGACGCAGATACGCAGTATTTT

J: TRBJ2-1
D: .
size: .
V: TRBV18
CDR3: CASSPNGGANNEQFF
DNA: TGTGCCAGCTCACCAAATGGGGGCGCCAACAATGAGCAGTTCTTC

J: TRBJ1-6
D: .
size: .
V: TRBV27
CDR3: CASNIQGPNSPLHF
DNA: TGTGCCAGCAACATACAGGGTCCGAATTCACCCCTCCACTTT

J: TRBJ1-6
D: .
size: .
V: TRBV11-2
CDR3: CASSLGTTYNSPLHF
DNA: TGTGCCAGCAGCTTAGGGACAACCTATAATTCACCCCTCCACTTT

J: TRBJ2-7
D: .
size: .
V: TRBV10-1
CDR3: CASSEFGGAAKEQYF
DNA: TGCGCCAGCAGTGAATTTGGGGGGGCGGCTAAGGAGCAGTACTTC

J: TRBJ2-7
D: .
size: .
V: TRBV11-2
CDR3: CASSLAVAASSYEQYF
DNA: TGTGCCAGCAGCTTAGCAGTGGCTGCTAGCTCCTACGAGCAGTACTTC

J: TRBJ1-3
D: TRBD1
size: .
V: TRBV3-1/TRBV3-2
CDR3: CASSPGTGGSGNTIYF
DNA: TGTGCCAGCAGCCCCGGGACAGGGGGCTCCGGAAACACCATATATTTT

J: TRBJ2-3
D: TRBD2
size: .
V: TRBV18
CDR3: CASLPNLGLAASTDTQYF
DNA: TGTGCCAGCTTGCCAAACTTGGGACTAGCGGCCAGCACAGATACGCAGTATTTT

J: TRBJ2-7
D: .
size: .
V: TRBV6-2/TRBV6-3
CDR3: CASTPLGFSYEQYF
DNA: TGTGCCAGCACCCCCCTAGGTTTCTCCTACGAGCAGTACTTC

J: TRBJ1-3
D: .
size: .
V: TRBV19
CDR3: CASRSMTVFAGNTIYF
DNA: TGTGCCAGTAGATCCATGACAGTCTTTGCTGGAAACACCATATATTTT

J: TRBJ1-2
D: TRBD1
size: .
V: TRBV19
CDR3: CASLPGQGIGYTF
DNA: TGTGCCAGCCTGCCGGGACAGGGTATCGGTTACACCTTC

J: TRBJ2-3
D: TRBD2
size: .
V: TRBV7-2
CDR3: CASSLAGSGGTDTQYF
DNA: TGTGCCAGCAGCTTAGCGGGTAGCGGGGGCACAGATACGCAGTATTTT

J: TRBJ1-5
D: .
size: .
V: TRBV6-6
CDR3: CASSPEGEGRGPLRPQHF
DNA: TGTGCCAGCAGTCCCGAAGGGGAGGGGCGCGGGCCCCTTCGGCCCCAGCATTTT

J: TRBJ2-5
D: .
size: .
V: TRBV7-8
CDR3: CASKPIRGAEETQYF
DNA: TGTGCCAGCAAACCCATTCGGGGGGCAGAGGAGACCCAGTACTTC

J: TRBJ1-1
D: .
size: .
V: TRBV5-6
CDR3: CASSPGGRGNTEAFF
DNA: TGTGCCAGCAGCCCCGGAGGCAGGGGGAACACTGAAGCTTTCTTT

J: TRBJ2-7
D: .
size: .
V: TRBV2
CDR3: CASRRRFRTGNGDEQYF
DNA: TGTGCCAGCAGACGCCGGTTCCGAACAGGGAATGGCGACGAGCAGTACTTC

J: TRBJ2-5
D: TRBD1
size: .
V: TRBV6-6
CDR3: CASRYRRGQGETQYF
DNA: TGTGCCAGCAGGTATCGAAGAGGACAGGGGGAGACCCAGTACTTC

J: TRBJ1-2
D: .
size: .
V: TRBV5-1
CDR3: CASTRTTGATGGYTF
DNA: TGCGCCAGCACCCGAACGACAGGTGCCACTGGTGGCTACACCTTC

J: TRBJ2-7
D: .
size: .
V: TRBV3-1/TRBV3-2
CDR3: CASSRAGQGLYEQYF
DNA: TGTGCCAGCAGCCGGGCCGGGCAGGGGCTCTACGAGCAGTACTTC

J: TRBJ2-7
D: .
size: .
V: TRBV6-5
CDR3: CASRLAGSDEQYF
DNA: TGTGCCAGCAGACTCGCCGGGAGCGACGAGCAGTACTTC

J: TRBJ2-7
D: TRBD1
size: .
V: TRBV7-9
CDR3: CASSSDRDQVTYEQYF
DNA: TGTGCCAGCAGCTCGGACAGGGACCAGGTTACCTACGAGCAGTACTTC

J: TRBJ2-5
D: .
size: .
V: TRBV5-1
CDR3: CASFQGRGQETQYF
DNA: TGCGCCAGCTTCCAGGGAAGGGGCCAAGAGACCCAGTACTTC

J: TRBJ2-2
D: .
size: .
V: TRBV18
CDR3: CASSLTGLDTGELFF
DNA: TGTGCCAGCTCACTTACAGGGTTGGACACCGGGGAGCTGTTTTTT

J: TRBJ2-7
D: TRBD1
size: .
V: TRBV11-2
CDR3: CASSRGTGRYEQYF
DNA: TGTGCCAGCAGCCGCGGGACAGGGCGGTACGAGCAGTACTTC

J: TRBJ1-6
D: TRBD1
size: .
V: TRBV5-5
CDR3: CASSLDDRDNSPLHF
DNA: TGTGCCAGCAGCTTGGATGACAGGGATAATTCACCCCTCCACTTT

J: TRBJ2-2
D: .
size: .
V: TRBV18
CDR3: CASSRSQITGELFF
DNA: TGTGCCAGCTCACGCTCTCAGATTACCGGGGAGCTGTTTTTT